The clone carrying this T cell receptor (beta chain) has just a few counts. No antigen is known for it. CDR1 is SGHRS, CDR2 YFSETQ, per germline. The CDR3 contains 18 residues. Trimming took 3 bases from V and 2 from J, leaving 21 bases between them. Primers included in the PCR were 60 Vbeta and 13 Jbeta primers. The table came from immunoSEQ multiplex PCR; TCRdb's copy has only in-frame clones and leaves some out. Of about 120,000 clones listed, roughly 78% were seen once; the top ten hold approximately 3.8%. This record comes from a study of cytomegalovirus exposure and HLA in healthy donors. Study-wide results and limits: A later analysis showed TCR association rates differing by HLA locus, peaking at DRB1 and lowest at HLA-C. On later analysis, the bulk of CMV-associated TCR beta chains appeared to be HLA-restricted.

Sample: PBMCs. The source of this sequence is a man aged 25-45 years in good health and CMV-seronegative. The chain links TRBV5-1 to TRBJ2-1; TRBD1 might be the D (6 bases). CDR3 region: CASSWDNNRASAYNEQFF. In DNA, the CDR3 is TGCGCCAGCAGCTGGGACAATAACAGGGCGTCGGCCTACAATGAGCAGTTCTTC.